This record covers a single TCR beta chain. The antigen is unknown. The study sampled blood at baseline, cycle 4 day 1, and cycle 7 day 1. TCRdb's copy holds only in-frame clones and misses some; the assay was immunoSEQ multiplex PCR. The data hold roughly 64,000 clones, with approximately 89% observed a single time. These data originate in a study of OX40 agonist ivuxolimab in advanced cancers. As for the study in general: As their treatment, patients were administered ivuxolimab, an agonistic anti-OX40 (CD134) antibody. Ivuxolimab was administered intravenously to patients at 0.01 to 10 mg/kg every 2 weeks. General study points: The authors did not determine the antigen specificity of the expanded peripheral T cells.

Germline CDR1 SGHTA, CDR2 FQGNSA. The CDR3 has 16 residues. Trimming removed 1 base from V and 6 bases from J, with 16 bases in between. The sequencing used CD4+ or CD8+ T cells sorted from blood, collected in a trial of the OX40 agonist ivuxolimab. The clonotype comes from an adult with an advanced solid tumor such as melanoma, head and neck, liver or kidney cancer. The chain links TRBV7-2 to TRBJ2-1; D may be TRBD1 (5 bases). CDR3 sequence reads: CASSLVRPGFGNEQFF. The CDR3 coding sequence is TGTGCCAGCAGCTTAGTAAGGCCAGGGTTTGGCAATGAGCAGTTCTTC.